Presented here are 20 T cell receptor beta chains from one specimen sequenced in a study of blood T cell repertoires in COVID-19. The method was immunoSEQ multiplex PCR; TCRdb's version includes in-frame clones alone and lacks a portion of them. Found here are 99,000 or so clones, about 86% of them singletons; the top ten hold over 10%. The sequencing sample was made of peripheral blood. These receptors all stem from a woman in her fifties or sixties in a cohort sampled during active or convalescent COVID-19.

CDR3 loop: CASRRGGQNTGELFF. In DNA, the CDR3 is TGTGCCAGTAGGCGGGGGGGACAGAACACCGGGGAGCTGTTTTTT. The J gene is TRBJ2-2, the V gene TRBV19; TRBD2 aligns across 9 bases. Germline V gives CDR1 LNHDA, CDR2 SQIVND (reference sequence). There are 15 residues in the CDR3. J was trimmed by 1 base and V by 6 bases; bases with no gene match: 3.

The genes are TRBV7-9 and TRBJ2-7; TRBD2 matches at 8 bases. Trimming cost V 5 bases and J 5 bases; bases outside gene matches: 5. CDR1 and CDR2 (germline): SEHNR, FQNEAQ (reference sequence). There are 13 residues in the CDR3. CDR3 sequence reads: CASSRGGSHEQYF. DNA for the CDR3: TGTGCCAGCAGCCGGGGGGGGTCCCACGAGCAGTACTTC.

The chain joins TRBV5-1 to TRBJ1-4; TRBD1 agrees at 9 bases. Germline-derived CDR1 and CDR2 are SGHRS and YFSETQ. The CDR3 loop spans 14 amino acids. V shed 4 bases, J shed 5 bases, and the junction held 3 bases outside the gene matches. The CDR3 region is CASSPGTGNEKLFF. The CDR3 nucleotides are TGCGCCAGCAGCCCGGGGACAGGGAATGAAAAACTGTTTTTT.

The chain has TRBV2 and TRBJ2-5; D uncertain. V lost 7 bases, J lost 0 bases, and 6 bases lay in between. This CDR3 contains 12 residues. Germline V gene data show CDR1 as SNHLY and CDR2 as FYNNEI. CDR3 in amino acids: CASIEYQETQYF. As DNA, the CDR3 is TGTGCCAGCATAGAGTACCAAGAGACCCAGTACTTC. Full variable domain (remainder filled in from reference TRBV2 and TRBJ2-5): EPEVTQTPSHQVTQMGQEVILRCVPISNHLYFYWYRQILGQKVEFLVSFYNNEISEKSEIFDDQFSVERPDGSNFTLKIRSTKLEDSAMYFCASIEYQETQYFGPGTRLLVL.

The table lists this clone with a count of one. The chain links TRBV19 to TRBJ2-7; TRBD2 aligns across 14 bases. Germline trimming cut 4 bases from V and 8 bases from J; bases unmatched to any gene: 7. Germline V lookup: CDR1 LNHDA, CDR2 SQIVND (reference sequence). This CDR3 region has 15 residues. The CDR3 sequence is CASSKGTSGRWQQYF. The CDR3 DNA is TGTGCCAGTAGTAAAGGGACTAGCGGGAGATGGCAGCAGTACTTC.

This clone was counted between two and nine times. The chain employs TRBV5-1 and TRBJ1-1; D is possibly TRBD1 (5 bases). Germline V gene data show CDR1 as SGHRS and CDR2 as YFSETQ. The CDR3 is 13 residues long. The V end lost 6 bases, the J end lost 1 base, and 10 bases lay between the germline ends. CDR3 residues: CASKEGTNTEAFF. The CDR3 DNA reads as TGCGCCAGCAAGGAGGGGACGAACACTGAAGCTTTCTTT.

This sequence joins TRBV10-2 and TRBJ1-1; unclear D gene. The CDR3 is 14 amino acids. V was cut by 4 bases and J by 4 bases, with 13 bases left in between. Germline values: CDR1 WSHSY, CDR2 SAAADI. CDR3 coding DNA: TGCGCCAGCAGTGGACGGGAATTGGGCACTGAAGCTTTCTTT. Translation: CASSGRELGTEAFF.

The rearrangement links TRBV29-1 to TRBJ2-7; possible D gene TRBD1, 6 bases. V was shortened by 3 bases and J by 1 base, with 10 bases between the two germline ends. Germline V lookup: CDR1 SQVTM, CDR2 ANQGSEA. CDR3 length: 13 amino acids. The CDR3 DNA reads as TGCAGCGTTGAGCAGGGGTCTTCCTACGAGCAGTACTTC. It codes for CSVEQGSSYEQYF.

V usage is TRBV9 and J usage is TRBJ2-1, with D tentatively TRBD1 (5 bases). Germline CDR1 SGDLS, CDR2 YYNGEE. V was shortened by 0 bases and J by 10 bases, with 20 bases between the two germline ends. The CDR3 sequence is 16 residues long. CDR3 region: CASSVGESGAPREQFF. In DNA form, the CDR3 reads TGTGCCAGCAGCGTAGGGGAAAGTGGGGCCCCGAGGGAGCAGTTCTTC.

Here the CDR3 reads CASSLGELGGYTF. The CDR3 DNA sequence: TGTGCCAGTAGTCTAGGGGAGTTGGGAGGCTACACCTTC. The chain joins TRBV19 to TRBJ1-2, with D tentatively TRBD1 (5 bases). Germline CDR1 and CDR2: LNHDA and SQIVND (reference sequence). The ends were cut back, 5 bases at V and 8 bases at J, with 15 bases in the middle. This CDR3 is 13 amino acids long.

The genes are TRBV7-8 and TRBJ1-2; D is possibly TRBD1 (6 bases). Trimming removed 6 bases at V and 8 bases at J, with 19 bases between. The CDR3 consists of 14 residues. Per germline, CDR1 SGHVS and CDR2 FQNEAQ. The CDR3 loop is CASSSGQRVKGYTF. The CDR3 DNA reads TGTGCCAGCAGTTCTGGACAGAGAGTGAAAGGCTACACCTTC.

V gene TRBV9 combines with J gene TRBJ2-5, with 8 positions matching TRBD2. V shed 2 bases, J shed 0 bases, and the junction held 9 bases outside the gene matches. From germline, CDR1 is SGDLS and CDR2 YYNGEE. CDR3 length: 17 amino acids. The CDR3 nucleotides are TGTGCCAGCAGCGTTGGGTGGGCAGCGGGGGACCAAGAGACCCAGTACTTC. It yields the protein CASSVGWAAGDQETQYF.

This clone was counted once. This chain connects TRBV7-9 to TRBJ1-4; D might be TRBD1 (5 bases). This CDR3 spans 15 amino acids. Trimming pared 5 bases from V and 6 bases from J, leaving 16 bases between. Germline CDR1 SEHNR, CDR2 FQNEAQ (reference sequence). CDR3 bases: TGTGCCAGCAGCAGGGACGTCGCCGGTTATGAAAAACTGTTTTTT. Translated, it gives CASSRDVAGYEKLFF.

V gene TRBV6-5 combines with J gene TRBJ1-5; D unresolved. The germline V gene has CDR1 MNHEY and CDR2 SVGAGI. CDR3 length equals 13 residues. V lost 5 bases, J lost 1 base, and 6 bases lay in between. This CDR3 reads CASSTDSNQPQHF. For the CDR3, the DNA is TGTGCCAGCAGTACAGACAGCAATCAGCCCCAGCATTTT.

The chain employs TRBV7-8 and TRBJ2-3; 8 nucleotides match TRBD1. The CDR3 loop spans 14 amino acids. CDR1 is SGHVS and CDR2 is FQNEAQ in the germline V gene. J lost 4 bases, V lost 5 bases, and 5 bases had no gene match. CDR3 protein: CASSADRVPDTQYF. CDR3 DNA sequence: TGTGCCAGCAGCGCGGACAGGGTCCCAGATACGCAGTATTTT.

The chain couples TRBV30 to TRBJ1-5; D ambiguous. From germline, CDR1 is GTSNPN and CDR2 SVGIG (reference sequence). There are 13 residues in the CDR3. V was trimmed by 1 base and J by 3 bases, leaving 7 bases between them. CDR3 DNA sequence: TGTGCCTGGAGTGACAGTCTCAATCAGCCCCAGCATTTT. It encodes CAWSDSLNQPQHF. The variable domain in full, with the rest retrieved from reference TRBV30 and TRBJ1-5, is SQTIHQWPATLVQPVGSPLSLECTVEGTSNPNLYWYRQAAGRGLQLLFYSVGIGQISSEVPQNLSASRPQDRQFILSSKKLLLSDSGFYLCAWSDSLNQPQHFGDGTRLSIL.

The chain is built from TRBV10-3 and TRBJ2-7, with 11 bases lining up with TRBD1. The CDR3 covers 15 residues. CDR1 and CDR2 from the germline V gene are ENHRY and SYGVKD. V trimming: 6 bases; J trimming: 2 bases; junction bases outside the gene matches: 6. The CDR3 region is CAISPGQGATYEQYF. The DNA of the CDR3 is TGTGCCATCAGCCCCGGACAGGGGGCAACCTACGAGCAGTACTTC.

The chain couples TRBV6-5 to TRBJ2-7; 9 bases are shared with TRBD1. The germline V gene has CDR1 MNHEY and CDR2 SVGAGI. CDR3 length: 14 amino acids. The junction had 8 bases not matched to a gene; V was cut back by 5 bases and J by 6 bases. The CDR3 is CASSTGTGLSEQYF. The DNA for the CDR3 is TGTGCCAGCAGTACCGGGACAGGGTTAAGCGAGCAGTACTTC.

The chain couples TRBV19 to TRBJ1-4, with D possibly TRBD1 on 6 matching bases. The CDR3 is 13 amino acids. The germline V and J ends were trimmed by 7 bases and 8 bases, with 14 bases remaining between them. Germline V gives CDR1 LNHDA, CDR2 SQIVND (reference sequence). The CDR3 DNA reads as TGTGCCAGTAACAGGGCCCCAGGGGAAAAACTGTTTTTT. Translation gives CASNRAPGEKLFF.

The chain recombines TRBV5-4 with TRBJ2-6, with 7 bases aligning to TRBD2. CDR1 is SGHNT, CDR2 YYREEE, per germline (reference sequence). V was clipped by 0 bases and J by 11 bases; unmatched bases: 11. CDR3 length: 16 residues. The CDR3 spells CASSLVGASGSDVLTF. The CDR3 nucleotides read TGTGCCAGCAGCTTGGTAGGGGCTAGCGGAAGCGACGTCCTGACTTTC.